Each of the 12 T cell receptor beta chains below was sequenced from the same sample in a study of sequential checkpoint blockade in melanoma. TCRdb's table, derived via immunoSEQ multiplex PCR, lists solely in-frame clones and lacks some. Among roughly 5,100 clones listed, roughly 20% were seen once. Treatment meaning: randomized to nivolumab then ipilimumab (arm A) or the reverse (arm B). This sample comprised tumor tissue (inferred from file names), obtained from a patient given nivolumab and ipilimumab in sequence. The receptors derive from a human donor with melanoma.

This clone has a handful of counts. The J gene is TRBJ1-5, the V gene TRBV6-8; D unclear. Germline lookup yields CDR1 MNHGY and CDR2 SAAAGT. V shed 4 bases and J shed 4 bases, with 5 bases lying between them. The CDR3 sequence is 12 residues long. CDR3 sequence (DNA): TGTGCCAGCAGTTCCCCTAATCAGCCCCAGCATTTT. Amino acids: CASSSPNQPQHF.

As DNA, the CDR3 is TGTGCCATCAGTGAGGGGCCCGAGTGGGATGAAGCTTTCTTT. Its translation: CAISEGPEWDEAFF. V is TRBV10-3 and J is TRBJ1-1, with D unclear. This CDR3 is 14 amino acids long. Germline V gene sequence: CDR1 ENHRY, CDR2 SYGVKD. V was trimmed by 2 bases and J by 7 bases, leaving 14 bases between them.

This clone showed up just a few times. Written as DNA, the CDR3 is TGTGCCATCAGGGCCGGGACCTGGATAGATACGCAGTATTTT. Encoded protein: CAIRAGTWIDTQYF. The rearrangement links TRBV10-3 to TRBJ2-3, with D perhaps matching TRBD1 or TRBD2 (5 bases each). Germline CDR1 reads ENHRY; CDR2 reads SYGVKD. This CDR3 spans 14 amino acids. V lost 6 bases and J 5 bases, leaving 15 bases between the germline ends.

The gene calls are TRBV5-1 and TRBJ1-2; D is uncertain. Germline V gene data show CDR1 as SGHRS and CDR2 as YFSETQ. The CDR3 has 17 residues. Trimming stripped 0 bases from V and 2 bases from J, with 17 bases between. CDR3 in DNA: TGCGCCAGCAGCTTGGATTTAGGAACCGTTACAAACTATGGCTACACCTTC. It is translated as CASSLDLGTVTNYGYTF.

J is TRBJ2-3 and V is TRBV28, with 7 bases identical to TRBD2. CDR1 is MDHEN and CDR2 is SYDVKM in the germline V gene. V was clipped by 3 bases and J by 4 bases; unmatched bases: 4. The length of the CDR3 is 14 residues. For the CDR3, the DNA is TGTGCCAGCAGTTTGCGGGGGTCAGCAGATACGCAGTATTTT. This translates into CASSLRGSADTQYF.

This clone was picked up a small number of times. The CDR3 protein is CAINPGQSKEQYF. In DNA, the CDR3 is TGTGCCATCAACCCCGGACAGTCAAAAGAGCAGTACTTC. The chain employs TRBV6-8 and TRBJ2-7; possible D gene TRBD1, 6 bases. V gave up 10 bases and J gave up 7 bases, with 20 bases separating them. Germline V gives CDR1 MNHGY, CDR2 SAAAGT. The CDR3 consists of 13 residues.

The V gene is TRBV18, the J gene TRBJ2-7; 7 nucleotides align to TRBD1. CDR1 and CDR2 (germline): KGHSH, LQKENI. The J segment lost 4 bases and the V segment lost 3 bases, leaving 6 bases of the junction unmatched. The CDR3 consists of 14 residues. CDR3 coding DNA: TGTGCCAGCTCACCGTATAACAGGGGATACGAGCAGTACTTC. Its protein is CASSPYNRGYEQYF. Looking up the rest from reference TRBV18 and TRBJ2-7 gives the full variable domain: NAGVMQNPRHLVRRRGQEARLRCSPMKGHSHVYWYRQLPEEGLKFMVYLQKENIIDESGMPKERFSAEFPKEGPSILRIQQVVRGDSAAYFCASSPYNRGYEQYFGPGTRLTVT.

Within the sample, this clone is medium-sized. The rearrangement uses TRBV28 and TRBJ2-7; 7 nucleotides agree with TRBD2. V lost 4 bases and J lost 7; bases outside the gene matches: 7. The CDR3 contains 13 residues. CDR1 is MDHEN, CDR2 SYDVKM, per germline. The CDR3 is CASSSSPRGEQYF. CDR3 nucleotide sequence: TGTGCCAGCAGTTCGTCGCCGCGGGGGGAGCAGTACTTC.

The chain is built from TRBV10-3 and TRBJ2-5, with 9 bases fitting TRBD1. Germline lookup yields CDR1 ENHRY and CDR2 SYGVKD. The CDR3 runs to 15 residues. The chain's CDR3 is CATLQQGAVQGAQYF. In nucleotides, the CDR3 is TGTGCAACCCTCCAACAGGGGGCGGTCCAAGGGGCCCAGTACTTC.

This clone is medium-sized in the sample. This chain uses TRBV18 with TRBJ2-3; D is tentatively TRBD1 or TRBD2 (5 bases each). The CDR3 is 12 amino acids. Trimming stripped 3 bases from V and 15 bases from J, with 16 bases between. CDR1 and CDR2 from the germline V gene are KGHSH and LQKENI. The DNA of the CDR3 is TGTGCCAGCTCACCTTCTTCGGGGCAGGGCTATTTT. Encoded protein: CASSPSSGQGYF.

This clone rates as medium-sized (0.01 to 0.1%). V and J are TRBV28 and TRBJ2-1; 7 bases line up with TRBD1. Germline loops: CDR1 MDHEN, CDR2 SYDVKM. This CDR3 contains 14 residues. V shed 3 bases, J shed 7 bases, and the junction held 6 bases outside the gene matches. The CDR3 DNA reads as TGTGCCAGCAGTTTCGGGTACAGGGGAAATGAGCAGTTCTTC. It yields the protein CASSFGYRGNEQFF.

The chain employs TRBV5-1 and TRBJ2-2, with D possibly matching TRBD2 (6 bases). The CDR3 spans 16 residues. From germline, CDR1 is SGHRS and CDR2 YFSETQ. The V end was cut by 0 bases, the J end by 6 bases, with 15 bases between. The CDR3 DNA reads as TGCGCCAGCAGCTTGGAGGCCGGGGGTATGGCCGGGGAGCTGTTTTTT. This gives the protein CASSLEAGGMAGELFF.